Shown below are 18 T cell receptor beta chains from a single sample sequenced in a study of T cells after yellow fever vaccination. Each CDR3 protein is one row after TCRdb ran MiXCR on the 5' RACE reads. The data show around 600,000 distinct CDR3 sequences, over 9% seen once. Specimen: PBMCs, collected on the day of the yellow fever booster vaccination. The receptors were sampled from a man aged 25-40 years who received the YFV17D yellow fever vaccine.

CDR3: CASSPSRINGPRGYTF. CDR3 DNA sequence: TGTGCCAGCAGCCCCAGTAGAATTAATGGGCCTCGAGGCTACACCTTC. The genes are TRBV4-2 and TRBJ1-2; D is unclear. The V end lost 4 bases, the J end lost 8 bases, and 23 bases lay between the germline ends. The CDR3 runs 16 residues. The germline V gene has CDR1 LGHNA and CDR2 YNFKEQ.

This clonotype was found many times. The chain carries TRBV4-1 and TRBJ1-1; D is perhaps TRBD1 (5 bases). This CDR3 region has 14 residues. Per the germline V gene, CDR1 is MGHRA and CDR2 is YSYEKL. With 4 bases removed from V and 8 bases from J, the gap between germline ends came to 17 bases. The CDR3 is CASSPEGMRTEAFF. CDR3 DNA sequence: TGCGCCAGCAGCCCTGAGGGGATGAGGACGGAAGCTTTCTTT.

The CDR3 protein is CSANPPSGWDDTEAFF. The CDR3 nucleotides are TGCAGTGCTAACCCCCCCTCAGGGTGGGATGACACTGAAGCTTTCTTT. The chain couples TRBV20-1 to TRBJ1-1; D might be TRBD1 (5 bases). V shed 4 bases and J shed 3 bases, with 21 bases lying between them. The germline V gene has CDR1 DFQATT and CDR2 SNEGSKA (reference sequence). The CDR3 sequence is 16 residues long.

The DNA of the CDR3 is TGTGCCAGCTCACCACGGAAGGCCGGCGAGCAGTACTTC. This translates into CASSPRKAGEQYF. V is TRBV18 and J is TRBJ2-7; D not resolved. Germline-derived CDR1 and CDR2 are KGHSH and LQKENI. Trimming removed 1 base from V and 6 bases from J, with 10 bases in between. The CDR3 runs 13 residues.

The CDR3 nucleotides read TGCAGTGCTAGAGACCCCCGGCAATCGGGAGAGCAGTACTTC. As protein: CSARDPRQSGEQYF. The V call is TRBV20-1, the J call TRBJ2-7; tentatively, D is TRBD2 (5 bases). The CDR3 has 14 amino acids. CDR1 and CDR2 (germline): DFQATT, SNEGSKA (reference sequence). Trimming stripped 0 bases from V and 7 bases from J, with 16 bases between.

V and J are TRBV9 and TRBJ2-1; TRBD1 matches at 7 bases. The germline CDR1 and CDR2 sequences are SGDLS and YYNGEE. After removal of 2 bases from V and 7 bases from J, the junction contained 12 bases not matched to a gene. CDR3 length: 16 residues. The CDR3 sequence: CASSVNSGQTENEQFF. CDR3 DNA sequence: TGTGCCAGCAGCGTGAACTCGGGACAGACAGAAAATGAGCAGTTCTTC.

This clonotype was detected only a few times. CDR3: CASSLALAGVRYNEQFF. In nucleotides, the CDR3 is TGTGCCAGCAGTTTAGCACTAGCGGGAGTGAGGTACAATGAGCAGTTCTTC. V is TRBV12-3 or TRBV12-4 and J is TRBJ2-1; 11 bases are a match to TRBD2. The J segment lost 4 bases and the V segment lost 0 bases, leaving 5 bases of the junction unmatched. The CDR3 is made up of 17 amino acids.

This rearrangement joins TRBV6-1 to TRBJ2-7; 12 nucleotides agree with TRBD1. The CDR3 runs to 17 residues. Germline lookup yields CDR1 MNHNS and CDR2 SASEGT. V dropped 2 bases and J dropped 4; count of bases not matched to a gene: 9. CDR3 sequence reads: CASSEKGWGQGAYEQYF. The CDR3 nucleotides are TGTGCCAGCAGTGAAAAGGGGTGGGGACAGGGGGCTTACGAGCAGTACTTC.

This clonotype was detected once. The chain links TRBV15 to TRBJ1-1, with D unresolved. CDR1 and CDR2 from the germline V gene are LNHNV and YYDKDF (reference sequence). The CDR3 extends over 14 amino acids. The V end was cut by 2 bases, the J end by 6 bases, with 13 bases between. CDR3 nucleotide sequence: TGTGCCACCAGCAGAACACGGGAGTTGTCTGAAGCTTTCTTT. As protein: CATSRTRELSEAFF.

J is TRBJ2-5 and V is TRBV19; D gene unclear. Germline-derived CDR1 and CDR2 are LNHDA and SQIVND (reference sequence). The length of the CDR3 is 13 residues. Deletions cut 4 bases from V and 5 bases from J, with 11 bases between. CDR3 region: CASSSQAWETQYF. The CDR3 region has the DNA TGTGCCAGTAGTAGCCAAGCGTGGGAGACCCAGTACTTC.

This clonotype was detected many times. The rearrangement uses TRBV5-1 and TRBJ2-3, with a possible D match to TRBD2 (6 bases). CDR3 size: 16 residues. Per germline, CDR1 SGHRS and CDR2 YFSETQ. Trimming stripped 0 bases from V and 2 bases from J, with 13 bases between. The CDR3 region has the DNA TGCGCCAGCAGCTTGGTGCTCGCGGGGCTCACAGATACGCAGTATTTT. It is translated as CASSLVLAGLTDTQYF.

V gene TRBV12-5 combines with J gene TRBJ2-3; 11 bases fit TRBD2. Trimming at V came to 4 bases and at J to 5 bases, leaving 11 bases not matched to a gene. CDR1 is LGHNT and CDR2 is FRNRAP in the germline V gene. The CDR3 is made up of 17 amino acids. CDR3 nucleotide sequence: TGTGCTAGTGGTTCCGGTCAAACTAGCGGGAGAGGAGATACGCAGTATTTT. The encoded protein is CASGSGQTSGRGDTQYF.

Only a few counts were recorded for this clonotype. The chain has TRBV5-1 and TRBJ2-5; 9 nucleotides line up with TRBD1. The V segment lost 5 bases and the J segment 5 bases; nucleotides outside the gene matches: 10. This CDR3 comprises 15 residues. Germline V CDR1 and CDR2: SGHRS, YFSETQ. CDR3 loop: CASRGPGQGIETQYF. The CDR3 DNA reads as TGCGCCAGCAGAGGCCCGGGACAGGGCATTGAGACCCAGTACTTC.

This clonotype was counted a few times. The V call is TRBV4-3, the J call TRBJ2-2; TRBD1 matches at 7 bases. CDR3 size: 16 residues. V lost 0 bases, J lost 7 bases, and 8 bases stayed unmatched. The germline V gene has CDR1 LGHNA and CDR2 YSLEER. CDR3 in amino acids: CASSQEVLGGGGELFF. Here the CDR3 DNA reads TGCGCCAGCAGCCAAGAAGTCTTAGGGGGCGGCGGGGAGCTGTTTTTT.

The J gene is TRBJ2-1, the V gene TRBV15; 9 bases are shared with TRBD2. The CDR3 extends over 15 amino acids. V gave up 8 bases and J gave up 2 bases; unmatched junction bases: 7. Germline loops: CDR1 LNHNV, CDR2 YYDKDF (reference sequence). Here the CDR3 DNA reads TGTGCCACCTCCATAGCGGGGGCAACCTACAATGAGCAGTTCTTC. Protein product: CATSIAGATYNEQFF.

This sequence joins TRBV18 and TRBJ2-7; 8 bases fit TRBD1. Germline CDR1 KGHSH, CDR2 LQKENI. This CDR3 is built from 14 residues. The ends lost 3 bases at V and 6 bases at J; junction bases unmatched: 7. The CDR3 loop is CASSPMQGAGEQYF. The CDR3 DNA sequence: TGTGCCAGCTCACCGATGCAGGGGGCGGGCGAGCAGTACTTC.

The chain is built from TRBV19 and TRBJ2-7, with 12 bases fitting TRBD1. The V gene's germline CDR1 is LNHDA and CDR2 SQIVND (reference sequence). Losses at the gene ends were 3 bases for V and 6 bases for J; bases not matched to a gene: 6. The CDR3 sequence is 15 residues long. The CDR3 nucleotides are TGTGCCAGTAGTATCCCGGGACAGGGGGCAAGCGAGCAGTACTTC. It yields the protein CASSIPGQGASEQYF.

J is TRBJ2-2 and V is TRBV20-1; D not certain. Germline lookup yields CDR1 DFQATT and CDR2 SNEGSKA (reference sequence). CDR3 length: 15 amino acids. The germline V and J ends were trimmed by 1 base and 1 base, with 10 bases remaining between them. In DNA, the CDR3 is TGCAGTGCTAGAGTAATCGGGCAGAACACCGGGGAGCTGTTTTTT. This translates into CSARVIGQNTGELFF.